This is a list of T cell receptor beta chains from one sample in a study of cytomegalovirus exposure and HLA in healthy donors. Profiling relied on immunoSEQ multiplex PCR, and the TCRdb table lists in-frame clones only, not all of them. The data show around 200,000 clones, with roughly 80% seen just once and about 3.4% held by the top ten. Material: PBMCs. The receptors were sampled from a female donor in good health and CMV-seronegative. Both conserved end residues are part of each CDR3. Fields, in order: J gene, clone size, D gene, V gene, CDR3 DNA, CDR3 protein. The D gene is left open where the match is weak. The listing skips clone size in some rows; elsewhere it reads once, few, many or a size class.

J gene: TRBJ1-1
clone size: once
D gene: .
V gene: TRBV9
CDR3 DNA: TGTGCCAGCGGACGGGGTAGGGACACTGAAGCTTTCTTT
CDR3 protein: CASGRGRDTEAFF

J gene: TRBJ2-4
clone size: .
D gene: TRBD2
V gene: TRBV9
CDR3 DNA: TGTGCCAGCAGCGGGACCGAACGGACTAGCGGGAAAAACATTCAGTACTTC
CDR3 protein: CASSGTERTSGKNIQYF

J gene: TRBJ2-3
clone size: .
D gene: TRBD2
V gene: TRBV11-3
CDR3 DNA: TGTGCCAGCAGCCGAGGACTAGAGTTGGATACGCAGTATTTT
CDR3 protein: CASSRGLELDTQYF

J gene: TRBJ2-6
clone size: .
D gene: .
V gene: TRBV29-1
CDR3 DNA: TGCAGCGTTGACAGTGCGCGGGTCTCTGGGGCCAACGTCCTGACTTTC
CDR3 protein: CSVDSARVSGANVLTF

J gene: TRBJ2-3
clone size: few
D gene: TRBD2
V gene: TRBV4-1
CDR3 DNA: TGCGCCAGCAGCCAACTAGCGGGGGTTGATACGCAGTATTTT
CDR3 protein: CASSQLAGVDTQYF

J gene: TRBJ2-1
clone size: .
D gene: TRBD2
V gene: TRBV5-1
CDR3 DNA: TGCGCCAGCAGCTTGGACCCAGCTAGCGGGAGTAGCTACAATGAGCAGTTCTTC
CDR3 protein: CASSLDPASGSSYNEQFF

J gene: TRBJ2-5
clone size: few
D gene: TRBD2
V gene: TRBV6-1
CDR3 DNA: TGTGCCAGCAGTGAGAGCGGGGGACGGGAGACCCAGTACTTC
CDR3 protein: CASSESGGRETQYF

J gene: TRBJ1-3
clone size: .
D gene: .
V gene: TRBV28
CDR3 DNA: TGTGCCAGCAGTGACCAGACAAGGGGTTTCTCTGGAAACACCATATATTTT
CDR3 protein: CASSDQTRGFSGNTIYF

J gene: TRBJ2-7
clone size: .
D gene: TRBD1
V gene: TRBV6-5
CDR3 DNA: TGTGCCAGCAGCCGGGACAGGGTCTACGAGCAGTACTTC
CDR3 protein: CASSRDRVYEQYF

J gene: TRBJ2-7
clone size: .
D gene: TRBD2
V gene: TRBV7-3
CDR3 DNA: TGTGCCAGCAGCCCTCAGGCTAGCGGGAGCTCGCAGCAGTACTTC
CDR3 protein: CASSPQASGSSQQYF

J gene: TRBJ1-5
clone size: .
D gene: TRBD1
V gene: TRBV28
CDR3 DNA: TGTGCCAGCAGAAGACCGACAGGGCGGGGACAGCCCCAGCATTTT
CDR3 protein: CASRRPTGRGQPQHF

J gene: TRBJ2-7
clone size: .
D gene: TRBD1
V gene: TRBV23-1
CDR3 DNA: TGCGCCAGCAGTCAATCGGACAGGGTCTCCTACGAGCAGTACTTC
CDR3 protein: CASSQSDRVSYEQYF

J gene: TRBJ2-3
clone size: .
D gene: TRBD2
V gene: TRBV18
CDR3 DNA: TGTGCCAGCTCCAAAGCGGGAGGGCCTTCAGATACGCAGTATTTT
CDR3 protein: CASSKAGGPSDTQYF

J gene: TRBJ2-7
clone size: .
D gene: TRBD2
V gene: TRBV11-3
CDR3 DNA: TGTGCCAGCAGCGCCCAGGGCCGGGAGGGGAACGAGCAGTACTTC
CDR3 protein: CASSAQGREGNEQYF

J gene: TRBJ2-1
clone size: few
D gene: TRBD1
V gene: TRBV7-8
CDR3 DNA: TGTGCCAGCAGCTTAAGGGGGCCCGACAATGAGCAGTTCTTC
CDR3 protein: CASSLRGPDNEQFF

J gene: TRBJ1-3
clone size: .
D gene: TRBD1
V gene: TRBV19
CDR3 DNA: TGTGCCAGTCGGGCAGACAGGGTTTGGGGAAACACCATATATTTT
CDR3 protein: CASRADRVWGNTIYF

J gene: TRBJ2-5
clone size: .
D gene: .
V gene: TRBV25-1
CDR3 DNA: TGTGCCAGCAGTTGGCGGGGCGATCAAGAGACCCAGTACTTC
CDR3 protein: CASSWRGDQETQYF

J gene: TRBJ1-5
clone size: .
D gene: .
V gene: TRBV9
CDR3 DNA: TGTGCCAGCAGCGCCGTGGCAGGCAGCAATCAGCCCCAGCATTTT
CDR3 protein: CASSAVAGSNQPQHF

J gene: TRBJ2-1
clone size: .
D gene: TRBD2
V gene: TRBV4-1
CDR3 DNA: TGCGCCAGCAGCCAAGTCTCGACTAGCGGAGCAGGGGAGCAGTTCTTC
CDR3 protein: CASSQVSTSGAGEQFF

J gene: TRBJ2-1
clone size: .
D gene: TRBD1
V gene: TRBV5-6
CDR3 DNA: TGTGCCAGCAGCGAGGGACAGGGCTCCTACAATGAGCAGTTCTTC
CDR3 protein: CASSEGQGSYNEQFF

J gene: TRBJ2-2
clone size: few
D gene: .
V gene: TRBV5-1
CDR3 DNA: TGCGCCAGCAGCTTGGACAGGAACACCGGGGAGCTGTTTTTT
CDR3 protein: CASSLDRNTGELFF

J gene: TRBJ1-1
clone size: .
D gene: .
V gene: TRBV29-1
CDR3 DNA: TGCAGCGTTTTCCACATGAACACTGAAGCTTTCTTT
CDR3 protein: CSVFHMNTEAFF

J gene: TRBJ2-3
clone size: .
D gene: TRBD2
V gene: TRBV5-4
CDR3 DNA: TGTGCCAGCAGCTTGACTAGCGGGGGGACAGATACGCAGTATTTT
CDR3 protein: CASSLTSGGTDTQYF

J gene: TRBJ1-3
clone size: .
D gene: TRBD1
V gene: TRBV28
CDR3 DNA: TGTGCCAGCAGGATTAACAGGGGGGGAATCTCTGGAAACACCATATATTTT
CDR3 protein: CASRINRGGISGNTIYF

J gene: TRBJ2-3
clone size: .
D gene: TRBD2
V gene: TRBV29-1
CDR3 DNA: TGCAGCGTTGATGGGCGGGGGTCGACAGATACGCAGTATTTT
CDR3 protein: CSVDGRGSTDTQYF

J gene: TRBJ2-7
clone size: .
D gene: TRBD1
V gene: TRBV19
CDR3 DNA: TGTGCCAGTAGACGGTGGACAGGGGGATACTACGAGCAGTACTTC
CDR3 protein: CASRRWTGGYYEQYF

J gene: TRBJ1-3
clone size: .
D gene: TRBD1
V gene: TRBV19
CDR3 DNA: TGTGCCAGTAGTTCCAGACAGGGCTTCGGAAACACCATATATTTT
CDR3 protein: CASSSRQGFGNTIYF

J gene: TRBJ2-3
clone size: .
D gene: TRBD2
V gene: TRBV7-8
CDR3 DNA: TGTGCCAGCAAAGCGGGGGGTCCCACAGATACGCAGTATTTT
CDR3 protein: CASKAGGPTDTQYF

J gene: TRBJ1-6
clone size: .
D gene: .
V gene: TRBV13
CDR3 DNA: TGTGCCAGCAGCTTAGGTGTCAGAAATAATTCACCCCTCCACTTT
CDR3 protein: CASSLGVRNNSPLHF

J gene: TRBJ2-1
clone size: .
D gene: TRBD1
V gene: TRBV7-9
CDR3 DNA: TGTGCCAGCAGCGCAAACAGGGGATGGGGCAATGAGCAGTTCTTC
CDR3 protein: CASSANRGWGNEQFF

J gene: TRBJ2-1
clone size: .
D gene: .
V gene: TRBV28
CDR3 DNA: TGTGCCAGCAGCTCCCTACGTAGGGATAGCGATGAGCAGTTCTTC
CDR3 protein: CASSSLRRDSDEQFF

J gene: TRBJ2-2
clone size: .
D gene: .
V gene: TRBV28
CDR3 DNA: TGTGCCAGCAGTTTAACTCTTGCGAACACCGGGGAGCTGTTTTTT
CDR3 protein: CASSLTLANTGELFF

J gene: TRBJ2-3
clone size: .
D gene: TRBD2
V gene: TRBV5-4
CDR3 DNA: TGTGCCAGCAGCACCGGGACTAGCCGGGTTGGCACAGATACGCAGTATTTT
CDR3 protein: CASSTGTSRVGTDTQYF

J gene: TRBJ2-7
clone size: .
D gene: .
V gene: TRBV6-1
CDR3 DNA: TGTGCCAGCAGTGAATCCTACTACGAGCAGTACTTC
CDR3 protein: CASSESYYEQYF

J gene: TRBJ1-2
clone size: .
D gene: TRBD1
V gene: TRBV9
CDR3 DNA: TGTGCCAGCAGCGTAGGGGACAGCCCTAACTATGGCTACACCTTC
CDR3 protein: CASSVGDSPNYGYTF

J gene: TRBJ2-3
clone size: .
D gene: .
V gene: TRBV5-1
CDR3 DNA: TGCGCCAGCAGCTTGGGTCTAGGCACAGATACGCAGTATTTT
CDR3 protein: CASSLGLGTDTQYF

J gene: TRBJ1-4
clone size: .
D gene: TRBD1
V gene: TRBV5-1
CDR3 DNA: TGCGCCAGCAGCTTCTCGAACAGGGGTGGAGAAAAACTGTTTTTT
CDR3 protein: CASSFSNRGGEKLFF

J gene: TRBJ2-1
clone size: few
D gene: .
V gene: TRBV28
CDR3 DNA: TGTGCCAGCAGCATAACCGGGACTCTTAATGAGCAGTTCTTC
CDR3 protein: CASSITGTLNEQFF

J gene: TRBJ2-1
clone size: few
D gene: .
V gene: TRBV30
CDR3 DNA: TGTGCCTGGAGTCGTACGACTAAGTCGTATGAGCAGTTCTTC
CDR3 protein: CAWSRTTKSYEQFF

J gene: TRBJ2-1
clone size: once
D gene: TRBD2
V gene: TRBV7-2
CDR3 DNA: TGTGCCAGCAGCGGTGCGTCCGGGGGGGCTGGGAATGAGCAGTTCTTC
CDR3 protein: CASSGASGGAGNEQFF

J gene: TRBJ1-1
clone size: .
D gene: .
V gene: TRBV6-6
CDR3 DNA: TGTGCCAGCAGTTACGATGGCAGTAACACTGAAGCTTTCTTT
CDR3 protein: CASSYDGSNTEAFF

J gene: TRBJ2-1
clone size: .
D gene: TRBD2
V gene: TRBV4-2
CDR3 DNA: TGTGCCAGCAGATTTTCAGTAGCGGGAATGTATGAGCAGTTCTTC
CDR3 protein: CASRFSVAGMYEQFF

J gene: TRBJ2-5
clone size: few
D gene: TRBD2
V gene: TRBV6-5
CDR3 DNA: TGTGCCAGCCATGGCTTAGCGGGACAAGAGACCCAGTACTTC
CDR3 protein: CASHGLAGQETQYF

J gene: TRBJ2-2
clone size: .
D gene: .
V gene: TRBV29-1
CDR3 DNA: TGCAGCGTTGACGGCACCGGGGAGCTGTTTTTT
CDR3 protein: CSVDGTGELFF